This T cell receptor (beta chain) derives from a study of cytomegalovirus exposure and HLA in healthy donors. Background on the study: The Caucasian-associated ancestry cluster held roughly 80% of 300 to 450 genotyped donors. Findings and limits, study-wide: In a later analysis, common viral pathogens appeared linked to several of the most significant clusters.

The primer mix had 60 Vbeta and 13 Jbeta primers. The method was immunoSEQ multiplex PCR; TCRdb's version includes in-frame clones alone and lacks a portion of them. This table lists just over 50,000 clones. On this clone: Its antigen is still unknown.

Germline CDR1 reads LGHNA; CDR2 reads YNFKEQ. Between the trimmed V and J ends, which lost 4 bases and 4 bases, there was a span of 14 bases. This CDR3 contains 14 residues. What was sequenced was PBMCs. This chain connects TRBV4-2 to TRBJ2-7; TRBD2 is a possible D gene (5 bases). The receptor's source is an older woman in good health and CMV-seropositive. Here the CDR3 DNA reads TGTGCCAGCAGCCTTCACGGGGTGTCTTACGAGCAGTACTTC. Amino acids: CASSLHGVSYEQYF.